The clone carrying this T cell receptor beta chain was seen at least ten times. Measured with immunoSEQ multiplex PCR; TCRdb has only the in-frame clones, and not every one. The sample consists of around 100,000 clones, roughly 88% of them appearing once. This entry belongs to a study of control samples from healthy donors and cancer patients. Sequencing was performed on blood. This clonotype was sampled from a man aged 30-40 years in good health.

For the CDR3, the DNA is TGCGCCAGCAGCACCTCGCCGGGGGCCGATCAGCCCCAGCATTTT. It is translated as CASSTSPGADQPQHF. J is TRBJ1-5 and V is TRBV5-1, with D perhaps TRBD1 (6 bases). The CDR3 has 15 residues. Germline V gives CDR1 SGHRS, CDR2 YFSETQ. V was cut by 4 bases and J by 5 bases, with 16 bases left in between.